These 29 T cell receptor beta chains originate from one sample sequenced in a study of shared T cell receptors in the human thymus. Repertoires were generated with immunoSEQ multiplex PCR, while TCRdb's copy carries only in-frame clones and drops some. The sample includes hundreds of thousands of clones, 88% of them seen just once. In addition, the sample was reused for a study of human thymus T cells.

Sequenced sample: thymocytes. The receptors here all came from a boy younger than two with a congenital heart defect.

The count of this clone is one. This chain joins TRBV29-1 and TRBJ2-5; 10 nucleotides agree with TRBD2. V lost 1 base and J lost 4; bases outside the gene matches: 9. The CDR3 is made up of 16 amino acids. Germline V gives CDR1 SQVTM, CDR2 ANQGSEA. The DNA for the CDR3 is TGCAGCGTTGAAGGTCTAGCGGGAGATGGTCGAGAGACCCAGTACTTC. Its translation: CSVEGLAGDGRETQYF.

CDR3 residues: CASSVNGELFF. The CDR3 coding sequence is TGTGCCAGCAGCGTTAACGGGGAGCTGTTTTTT. The chain uses TRBV9 and TRBJ2-2; no firm D call. Trimming cost V 2 bases and J 7 bases, with 3 bases left between them. The V gene's germline CDR1 is SGDLS and CDR2 YYNGEE. The CDR3 has 11 amino acids.

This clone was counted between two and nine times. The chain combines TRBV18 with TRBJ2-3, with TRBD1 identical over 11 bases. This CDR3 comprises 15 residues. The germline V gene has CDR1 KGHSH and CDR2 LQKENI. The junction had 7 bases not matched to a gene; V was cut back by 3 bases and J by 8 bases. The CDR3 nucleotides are TGTGCCAGCTCACCTCCGGGACAGGGGGGAGGTACGCAGTATTTT. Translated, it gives CASSPPGQGGGTQYF.

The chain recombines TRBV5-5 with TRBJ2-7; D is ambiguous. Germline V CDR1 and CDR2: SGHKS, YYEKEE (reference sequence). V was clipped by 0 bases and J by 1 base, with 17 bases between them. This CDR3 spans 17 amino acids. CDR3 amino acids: CASSLAWSAVRSYEQYF. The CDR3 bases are TGTGCCAGCAGCTTGGCCTGGTCTGCCGTACGGTCCTACGAGCAGTACTTC.

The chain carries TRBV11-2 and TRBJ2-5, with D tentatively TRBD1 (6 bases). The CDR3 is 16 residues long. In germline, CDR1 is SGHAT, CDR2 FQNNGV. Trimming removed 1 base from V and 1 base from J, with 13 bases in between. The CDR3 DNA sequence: TGTGCCAGCAGCTTAGTGGTAGGGGGACCCCAAGAGACCCAGTACTTC. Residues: CASSLVVGGPQETQYF.

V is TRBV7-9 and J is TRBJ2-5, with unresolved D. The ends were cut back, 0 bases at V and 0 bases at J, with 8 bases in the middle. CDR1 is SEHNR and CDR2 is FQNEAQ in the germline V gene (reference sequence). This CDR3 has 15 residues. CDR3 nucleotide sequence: TGTGCCAGCAGCTTAGCGGTGCAGTACCAAGAGACCCAGTACTTC. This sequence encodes CASSLAVQYQETQYF.

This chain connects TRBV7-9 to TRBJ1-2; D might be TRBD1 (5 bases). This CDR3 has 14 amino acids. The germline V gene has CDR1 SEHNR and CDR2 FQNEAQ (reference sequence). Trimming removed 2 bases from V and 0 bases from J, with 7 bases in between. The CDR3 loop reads CASSLPRANYGYTF. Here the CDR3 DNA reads TGTGCCAGCAGCTTACCCAGGGCTAACTATGGCTACACCTTC.

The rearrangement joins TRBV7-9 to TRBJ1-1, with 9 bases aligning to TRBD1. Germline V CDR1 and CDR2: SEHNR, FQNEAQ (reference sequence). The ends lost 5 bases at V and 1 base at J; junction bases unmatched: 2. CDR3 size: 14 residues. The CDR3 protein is CASSMTGGNTEAFF. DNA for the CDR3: TGTGCCAGCAGCATGACAGGGGGGAACACTGAAGCTTTCTTT.

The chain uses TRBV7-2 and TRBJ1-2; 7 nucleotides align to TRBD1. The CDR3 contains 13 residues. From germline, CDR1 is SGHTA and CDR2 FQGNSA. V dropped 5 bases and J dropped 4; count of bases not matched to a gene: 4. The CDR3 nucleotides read TGTGCCAGCAGCCGACAGGGTTTCTATGGCTACACCTTC. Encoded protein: CASSRQGFYGYTF.

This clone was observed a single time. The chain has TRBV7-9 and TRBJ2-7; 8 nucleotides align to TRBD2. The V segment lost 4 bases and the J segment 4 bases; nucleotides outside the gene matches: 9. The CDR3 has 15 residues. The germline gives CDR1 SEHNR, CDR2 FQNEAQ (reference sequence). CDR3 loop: CASSSRLAILYEQYF. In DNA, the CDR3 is TGTGCCAGCAGCTCGCGACTAGCGATCCTTTACGAGCAGTACTTC. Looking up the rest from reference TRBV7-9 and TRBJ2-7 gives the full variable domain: DTGVSQNPRHKITKRGQNVTFRCDPISEHNRLYWYRQTLGQGPEFLTYFQNEAQLEKSRLLSDRFSAERPKGSFSTLEIQRTEQGDSAMYLCASSSRLAILYEQYFGPGTRLTVT.

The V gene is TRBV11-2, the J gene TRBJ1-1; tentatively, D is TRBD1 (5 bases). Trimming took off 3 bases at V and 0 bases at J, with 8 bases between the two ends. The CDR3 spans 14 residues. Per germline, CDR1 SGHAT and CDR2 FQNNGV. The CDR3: CASSFGHLNTEAFF. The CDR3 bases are TGTGCCAGCAGCTTCGGACACCTGAACACTGAAGCTTTCTTT. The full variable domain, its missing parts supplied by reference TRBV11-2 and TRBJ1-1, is EAGVAQSPRYKIIEKRQSVAFWCNPISGHATLYWYQQILGQGPKLLIQFQNNGVVDDSQLPKDRFSAERLKGVDSTLKIQPAKLEDSAVYLCASSFGHLNTEAFFGQGTRLTVV.

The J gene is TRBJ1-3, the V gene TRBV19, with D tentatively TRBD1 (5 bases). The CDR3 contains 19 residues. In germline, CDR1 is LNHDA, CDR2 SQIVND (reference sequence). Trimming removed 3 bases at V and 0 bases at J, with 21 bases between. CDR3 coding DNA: TGTGCCAGTAGTATCTCGGTCCCCAGGGTCCCGACCTCTGGAAACACCATATATTTT. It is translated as CASSISVPRVPTSGNTIYF. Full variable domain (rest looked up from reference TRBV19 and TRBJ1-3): DGGITQSPKYLFRKEGQNVTLSCEQNLNHDAMYWYRQDPGQGLRLIYYSQIVNDFQKGDIAEGYSVSREKKESFPLTVTSAQKNPTAFYLCASSISVPRVPTSGNTIYFGEGSWLTVV.

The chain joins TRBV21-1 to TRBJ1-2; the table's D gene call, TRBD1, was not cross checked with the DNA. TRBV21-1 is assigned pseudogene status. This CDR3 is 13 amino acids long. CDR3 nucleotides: TGTGCCAGCTACCCAGGCGTTGAGTATGGCTACACCTTC. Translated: CASYPGVEYGYTF.

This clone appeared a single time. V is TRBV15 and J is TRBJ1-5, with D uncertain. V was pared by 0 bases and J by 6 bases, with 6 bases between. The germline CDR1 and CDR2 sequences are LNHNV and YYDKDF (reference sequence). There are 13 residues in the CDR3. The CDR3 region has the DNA TGTGCCACCAGCAGAGATCTAATTCAGCCCCAGCATTTT. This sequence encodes CATSRDLIQPQHF.

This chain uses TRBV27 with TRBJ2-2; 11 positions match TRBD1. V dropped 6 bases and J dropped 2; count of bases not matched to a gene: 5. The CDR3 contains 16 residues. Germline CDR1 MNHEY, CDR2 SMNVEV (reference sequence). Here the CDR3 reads CASSWGTGGNTGELFF. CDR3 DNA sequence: TGTGCCAGCAGCTGGGGGACAGGGGGTAACACCGGGGAGCTGTTTTTT.

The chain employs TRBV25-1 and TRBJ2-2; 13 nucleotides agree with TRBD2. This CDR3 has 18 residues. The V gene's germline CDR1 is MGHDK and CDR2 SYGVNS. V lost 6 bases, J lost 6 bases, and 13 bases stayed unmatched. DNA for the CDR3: TGTGCCAGCAGCGTAGCCGGGACTAGCGGGACCGTCCCCGGGGAGCTGTTTTTT. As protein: CASSVAGTSGTVPGELFF.

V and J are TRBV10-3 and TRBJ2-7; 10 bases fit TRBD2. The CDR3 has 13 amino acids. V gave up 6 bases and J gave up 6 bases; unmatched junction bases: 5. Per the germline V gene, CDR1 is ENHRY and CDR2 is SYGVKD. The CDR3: CAIRDEREGEQYF. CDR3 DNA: TGTGCCATCAGAGATGAGCGGGAGGGCGAGCAGTACTTC.

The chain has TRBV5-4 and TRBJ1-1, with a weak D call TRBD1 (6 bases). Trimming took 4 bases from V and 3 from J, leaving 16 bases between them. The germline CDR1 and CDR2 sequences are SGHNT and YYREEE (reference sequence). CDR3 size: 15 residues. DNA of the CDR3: TGTGCCAGCAGCCCCCCGGGGGGGCACTACACTGAAGCTTTCTTT. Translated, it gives CASSPPGGHYTEAFF.

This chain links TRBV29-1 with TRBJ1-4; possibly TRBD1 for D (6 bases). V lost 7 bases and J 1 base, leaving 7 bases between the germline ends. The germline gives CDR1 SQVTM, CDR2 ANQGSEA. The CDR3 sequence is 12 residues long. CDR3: CSGRGTNEKLFF. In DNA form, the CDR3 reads TGCAGCGGCAGGGGAACTAATGAAAAACTGTTTTTT.

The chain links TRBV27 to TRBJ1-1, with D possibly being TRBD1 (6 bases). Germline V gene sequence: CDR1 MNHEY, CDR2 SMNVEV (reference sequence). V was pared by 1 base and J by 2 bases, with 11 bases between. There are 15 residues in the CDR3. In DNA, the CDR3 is TGTGCCAGCAGTTTATTTCCAGGGGATAACACTGAAGCTTTCTTT. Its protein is CASSLFPGDNTEAFF.

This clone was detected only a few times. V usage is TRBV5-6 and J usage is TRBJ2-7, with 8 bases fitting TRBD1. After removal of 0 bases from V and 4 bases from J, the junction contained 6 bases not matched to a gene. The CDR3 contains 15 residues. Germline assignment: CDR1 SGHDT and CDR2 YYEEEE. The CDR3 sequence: CASSLGRTGIYEQYF. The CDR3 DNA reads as TGTGCCAGCAGCTTGGGAAGGACAGGGATTTACGAGCAGTACTTC.

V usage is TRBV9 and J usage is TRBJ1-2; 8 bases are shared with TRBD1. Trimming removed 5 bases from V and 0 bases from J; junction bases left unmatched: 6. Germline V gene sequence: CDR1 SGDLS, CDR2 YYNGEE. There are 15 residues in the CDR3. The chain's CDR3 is CASRGQGPTNYGYTF. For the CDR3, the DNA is TGTGCCAGCAGAGGACAGGGCCCTACTAACTATGGCTACACCTTC.

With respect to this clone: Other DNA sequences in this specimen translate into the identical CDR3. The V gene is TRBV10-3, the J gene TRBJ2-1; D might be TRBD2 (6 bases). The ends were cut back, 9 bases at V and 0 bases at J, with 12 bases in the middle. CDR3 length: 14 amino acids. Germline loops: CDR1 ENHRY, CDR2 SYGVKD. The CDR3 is CAINSGSSYNEQFF. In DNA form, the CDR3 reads TGTGCCATAAATAGCGGAAGCTCCTACAATGAGCAGTTCTTC.

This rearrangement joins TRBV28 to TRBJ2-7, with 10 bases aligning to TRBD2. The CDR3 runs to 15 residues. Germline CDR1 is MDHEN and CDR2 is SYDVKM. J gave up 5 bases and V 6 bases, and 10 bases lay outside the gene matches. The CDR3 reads CASSLAGGPLNEQYF. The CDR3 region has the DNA TGTGCCAGCAGCTTAGCGGGAGGCCCCTTGAACGAGCAGTACTTC.

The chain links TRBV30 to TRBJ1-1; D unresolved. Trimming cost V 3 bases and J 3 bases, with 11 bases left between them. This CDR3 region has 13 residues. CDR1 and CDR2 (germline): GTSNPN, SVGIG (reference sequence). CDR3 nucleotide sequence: TGTGCCTGGAGCGGCGGAACGGACACTGAAGCTTTCTTT. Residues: CAWSGGTDTEAFF.

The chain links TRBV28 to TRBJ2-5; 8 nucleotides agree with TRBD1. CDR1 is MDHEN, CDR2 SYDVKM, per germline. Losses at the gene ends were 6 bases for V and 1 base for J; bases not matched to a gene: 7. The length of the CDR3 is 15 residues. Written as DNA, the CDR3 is TGTGCCAGCAGAGACGGACAGGGAGGCCAAGAGACCCAGTACTTC. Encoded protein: CASRDGQGGQETQYF. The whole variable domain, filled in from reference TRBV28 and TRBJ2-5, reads DVKVTQSSRYLVKRTGEKVFLECVQDMDHENMFWYRQDPGLGLRLIYFSYDVKMKEKGDIPEGYSVSREKKERFSLILESASTNQTSMYLCASRDGQGGQETQYFGPGTRLLVL.

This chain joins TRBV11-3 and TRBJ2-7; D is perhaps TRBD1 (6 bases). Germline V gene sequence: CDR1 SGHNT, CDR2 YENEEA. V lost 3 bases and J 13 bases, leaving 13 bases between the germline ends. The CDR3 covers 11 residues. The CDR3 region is CASSFHGTRYF. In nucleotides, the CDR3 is TGTGCCAGCAGCTTTCACGGGACAAGATACTTC.

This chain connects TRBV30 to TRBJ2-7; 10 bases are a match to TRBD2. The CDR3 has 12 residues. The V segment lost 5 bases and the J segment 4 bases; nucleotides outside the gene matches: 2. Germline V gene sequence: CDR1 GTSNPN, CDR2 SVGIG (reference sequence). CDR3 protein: CAWEREGYEQYF. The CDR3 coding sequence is TGTGCCTGGGAGCGGGAGGGATACGAGCAGTACTTC. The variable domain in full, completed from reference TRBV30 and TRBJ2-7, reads SQTIHQWPATLVQPVGSPLSLECTVEGTSNPNLYWYRQAAGRGLQLLFYSVGIGQISSEVPQNLSASRPQDRQFILSSKKLLLSDSGFYLCAWEREGYEQYFGPGTRLTVT.

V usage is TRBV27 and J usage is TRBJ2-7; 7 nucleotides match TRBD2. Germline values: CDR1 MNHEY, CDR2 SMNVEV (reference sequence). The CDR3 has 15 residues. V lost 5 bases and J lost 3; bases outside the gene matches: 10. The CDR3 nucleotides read TGTGCCAGCAGTGACCGACTAGCCACTGACTACGAGCAGTACTTC. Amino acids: CASSDRLATDYEQYF.